This record looks at one T cell receptor (beta chain) sequence and its context. This clonotype was detected many times. The antigen this receptor binds is unknown. The record has no base qualities; no much larger clone is one base away. Each patient had bone marrow sampled at the time of active disease. Isolation of bone marrow mononuclear cells was performed by Ficoll-Hypaque density gradient centrifugation. Myeloma plasma cells were removed and CD138-negative cells were collected by negative selection after labeling with CD138 magnetic microbeads on a MACS separator. Flow cytometry with CD138 antibodies on an Attune NxT was used to check how pure the isolated cells were. TRIzol reagent was used to extract total RNA, and a NanoDrop spectrophotometer was used to quantify the extracted RNA. Paired RNA-seq and IR-seq were performed on each patient's CD138-negative bone marrow sample. The data are from a study of read filtering for tumor transcriptome and immune sequencing (dated by TCRdb to 2020 to 2021). Turning to the overall study: Of the patients in the cohort, about 17 were male and 11 to 15 were female, and their mean age was around 66 years, with a range of roughly 40 to 80. A main aim was a read-filtering strategy for immune repertoire data, specifically whether clonotypes supported by a single read should be removed. Under revised international staging, roughly 8 patients fell into R-ISS I, some 15 into R-ISS II and about 7 into R-ISS III. TCR-region mapped reads per sample ranged from about 4.05 to 11 million with IR-seq versus only roughly 75 to 1273 with RNA-seq. Using the same bone marrow samples, the study compared TCR repertoires obtained by targeted immune repertoire sequencing with those obtained by bulk whole-transcriptome sequencing. After DNase treatment, whole-transcriptome libraries were prepared with the TruSeq RNA Access Library Prep Kit. Overall study results and their limits: Clonotypes were captured by IR-seq at much higher depth and more reliably than by RNA-seq, and smaller IR-seq throughput was sufficient for identification of most shared clonotypes. When single-read clonotypes were removed, the proportions of shared clonotypes in IR-seq and RNA-seq correlated more strongly. In IR-seq, 80% to 85% of clonotypes but 3.5% to 4% of total reads were represented by single-read clonotypes, whereas in RNA-seq, less than 75% of clonotypes and more than 40% of reads were represented by single-read clonotypes. The sorted CD138-negative fraction was a mixed bone marrow immune population, not purified T cells.

The Immunoverse kit was used to build TCR libraries from about 430 ng RNA, with molecular barcoded adaptors covering alpha/delta and beta/gamma chains. TCR library preparation was performed with the same RNA that was used for transcriptome sequencing. TCR libraries were sequenced on an Illumina HiSeq 4000 with 2 x 150 cycles. The authors processed their data as follows. TCR reads were aligned to human V, D, J and C references and assembled into CDR3 clonotypes with MiXCR, including quality filtering and error correction. Clonotype counts and gene usage diversity were analyzed with the tcR package in R. Raw mapping reads were checked after the RNA-seq reads had been mapped by STAR aligner version 2.5.3a onto the human GRCh37 genome. To test how sequencing depth affected the clonotypes detected, IR-seq fastq files were randomly downsampled with Seqtk 1.3. Through fastp at Q25 and MiXCR, TCRdb rebuilt clones from the public reads, retaining in-frame beta chains. Rows matching on CDR3 protein sequence are summarized as one entry with the most common DNA and genes. The V and J calls here are based on TCRdb, not the publication. The table for this sample lists around 23,000 distinct CDR3 sequences; about 20% of them were counted only once. In total, the top ten clones hold 40% to 55% of the sample.

The germline V gene (reference sequence) yields DFQATT for CDR1 and SNEGSKA for CDR2. The CDR3 runs 13 amino acids, cysteine and phenylalanine included. Only the CDR3 part of the read is kept: 39 bases, read in frame from the first base. V and J are truncated by 2 bases and 1 base respectively, leaving an intervening sequence of 5 bases. The clonotype was recovered from a donor at least 40 years old with multiple myeloma. Sequencing was performed on a population of CD138-negative cells sorted from bone marrow. Per the publication, the cell subset or site label means: bone marrow mononuclear cells depleted of CD138+ plasma/myeloma cells by negative magnetic selection. The sequence is built from TRBV20-1 and TRBJ2-2, with the D gene call left open. The DNA sequence reads TGCAGTGCTAGAATACAGAACACCGGGGAGCTGTTTTTT. Translated, it gives CSARIQNTGELFF.